The rows below give T cell receptor beta chains drawn from one sample of a study of shared clonotypes between healthy human individuals. TCRdb's table, derived via immunoSEQ multiplex PCR, lists solely in-frame clones and lacks some. Among approximately 320,000 clones listed, around 72% were seen once. The source material was memory CD4+ T cells sorted from blood. These receptors originate from a man aged 25-45 years in good health. The CDR3 runs from the conserved cysteine through the conserved F or W. D genes are given only for firm matches. Clone sizes are given selectively: once, few, many, or a class where the clone is expanded.

clone_size j_call v_call d_call cdr3_aa cdr3_nt
once TRBJ2-7 TRBV2 - CASNQHAGGFEQYF TGTGCCAGCAACCAACACGCTGGGGGGTTCGAGCAGTACTTC
- TRBJ2-2 TRBV7-9 TRBD1 CASSTMGQPNTGELFF TGTGCCAGCAGCACTATGGGACAGCCGAACACCGGGGAGCTGTTTTTT
- TRBJ1-3 TRBV4-1 - CASSQPSGGSGNTIYF TGCGCCAGCAGCCAACCTTCGGGGGGTTCTGGAAACACCATATATTTT
- TRBJ2-5 TRBV10-3 - CAISESRKETQYF TGTGCCATCAGTGAGTCGAGGAAAGAGACCCAGTACTTC
- TRBJ2-2 TRBV27 - CASKSVFTGELFF TGTGCCAGCAAATCTGTGTTCACCGGGGAGCTGTTTTTT
- TRBJ1-5 TRBV29-1 - CSVAESAYQPQHF TGCAGCGTTGCTGAGAGCGCTTATCAGCCCCAGCATTTT
- TRBJ2-2 TRBV6-1 - CASTGRGRISGELFF TGTGCCAGCACTGGCAGGGGCCGGATCTCCGGGGAGCTGTTTTTT
- TRBJ2-2 TRBV5-4 - CASSLGRRQGGPSAGELFF TGTGCCAGCAGCTTAGGTCGGAGACAGGGAGGCCCCAGCGCCGGGGAGCTGTTTTTT
- TRBJ2-3 TRBV25-1 - CASSDFHTQYF TGTGCCAGCAGTGATTTTCATACGCAGTATTTT
- TRBJ2-1 TRBV18 TRBD2 CASSPPSSGRAGNEQFF TGTGCCAGCTCACCACCGTCCAGCGGGAGGGCGGGGAATGAGCAGTTCTTC
- TRBJ2-5 TRBV2 TRBD2 CASSPTSVKGETQYF TGTGCCAGCAGCCCGACTAGCGTGAAGGGGGAGACCCAGTACTTC
- TRBJ2-7 TRBV15 TRBD2 CATSSVGGRAYEQYF TGTGCCACCAGCAGTGTGGGCGGGAGAGCCTACGAGCAGTACTTC
- TRBJ2-7 TRBV7-2 TRBD1 CASSSRRTGTGAYEQYF TGTGCCAGCAGCTCCCGGAGGACCGGGACAGGGGCCTACGAGCAGTACTTC
- TRBJ2-7 TRBV15 - CATSREGDQSYEQYF TGTGCCACCAGCAGAGAGGGGGACCAGTCCTACGAGCAGTACTTC
many TRBJ2-5 TRBV27 TRBD1 CASSLSAGQGSETQYF TGTGCCAGCAGTTTATCGGCGGGACAGGGATCTGAGACCCAGTACTTC
- TRBJ2-3 TRBV28 - CASRIAEPSTDTQYF TGTGCCAGCAGAATAGCGGAACCTAGCACAGATACGCAGTATTTT
few TRBJ2-5 TRBV5-4 - CASKGAAPGRNQETQYF TGTGCCAGCAAAGGGGCGGCCCCGGGGAGGAACCAAGAGACCCAGTACTTC
- TRBJ2-1 TRBV11-2 TRBD2 CASSSLAGTSGRARFF TGTGCCAGCAGCTCGCTGGCCGGGACTAGCGGGAGGGCTCGGTTCTTC
- TRBJ2-3 TRBV30 - CAWSVRSTDTQYF TGTGCCTGGAGTGTCCGGAGCACAGATACGCAGTATTTT
- TRBJ2-2 TRBV2 TRBD2 CASGLGRGDTGELFF TGTGCCAGCGGCCTCGGGAGGGGGGACACCGGGGAGCTGTTTTTT
- TRBJ2-1 TRBV9 TRBD2 CASSVSGRASYNEQFF TGTGCCAGCAGCGTTAGCGGGAGGGCCTCCTACAATGAGCAGTTCTTC
many TRBJ2-5 TRBV2 TRBD2 CASSAGLASGTQYF TGTGCCAGCAGTGCGGGACTAGCGAGCGGGACCCAGTACTTC
- TRBJ2-3 TRBV7-9 - CASSFPQGSTDTQYF TGTGCCAGCAGCTTTCCTCAGGGATCAACAGATACGCAGTATTTT
few TRBJ1-2 TRBV10-3 - CAISETQQYGYTF TGTGCCATCAGTGAGACACAGCAATATGGCTACACCTTC
- TRBJ1-4 TRBV18 TRBD1 CASSPGQGLESKLFF TGTGCCAGCTCACCGGGACAGGGTCTGGAGTCAAAACTGTTTTTT
- TRBJ2-1 TRBV6-6 - CASSPTREITYNEQFF TGTGCCAGCAGTCCAACTCGGGAAATCACCTACAATGAGCAGTTCTTC
- TRBJ1-2 TRBV6-6 TRBD1 CASIPRDRAVYGYTF TGTGCCAGCATCCCCAGGGACAGGGCGGTTTATGGCTACACCTTC
- TRBJ2-2 TRBV6-6 - CAGSSSNTGELFF TGTGCCGGCAGCTCTTCGAACACCGGGGAGCTGTTTTTT
- TRBJ2-1 TRBV5-1 TRBD2 CASNRGGPKLSYNEQFF TGCGCCAGCAATCGGGGAGGGCCTAAGCTTTCCTACAATGAGCAGTTCTTC
- TRBJ1-2 TRBV5-4 - CASSPGGGGLNYGYTF TGTGCCAGCAGCCCCGGAGGGGGGGGGCTGAACTATGGCTACACCTTC
- TRBJ2-7 TRBV6-6 TRBD2 CASTPSGGLSEQYF TGTGCCAGCACTCCCTCGGGGGGGCTGTCCGAGCAGTACTTC
- TRBJ1-2 TRBV6-1 - CASSRATSSIGYTF TGTGCCAGCAGCCGAGCGACGTCTTCTATCGGCTACACCTTC
- TRBJ2-7 TRBV7-9 - CASSLALRGFGYEQYF TGTGCCAGCAGCTTAGCCCTTCGGGGATTCGGATACGAGCAGTACTTC
- TRBJ2-1 TRBV19 TRBD2 CASRVAGAHEQFF TGTGCCAGTAGGGTAGCGGGAGCCCACGAGCAGTTCTTC
- TRBJ2-5 TRBV29-1 TRBD2 CSVGSLAGQETQYF TGCAGCGTTGGGTCATTAGCGGGACAAGAGACCCAGTACTTC
- TRBJ2-3 TRBV4-3 TRBD1 CASSQGQGGTDTQYF TGCGCCAGCAGCCAAGGGCAGGGGGGCACAGATACGCAGTATTTT
- TRBJ2-3 TRBV11-2 TRBD1 CASSVGTASSTDTQYF TGTGCCAGCAGCGTCGGGACAGCGTCTAGCACAGATACGCAGTATTTT
- TRBJ1-2 TRBV19 - CASTFQGYGYTF TGTGCCAGCACCTTCCAGGGCTATGGCTACACCTTC
once TRBJ1-1 TRBV2 TRBD1 CASSARQGRIAVAFF TGTGCCAGCAGCGCCCGACAGGGGAGGATCGCGGTCGCTTTCTTT
- TRBJ2-4 TRBV5-6 - CASSSNLAFIPKNIQYF TGTGCCAGCAGCTCTAATCTAGCCTTTATTCCCAAAAACATTCAGTACTTC
once TRBJ1-5 TRBV19 - CAQLLDTSSNQPQHF TGTGCCCAATTACTGGACACCTCTTCCAATCAGCCCCAGCATTTT
few TRBJ1-2 TRBV5-4 - CASSSLARAEGYTF TGTGCCAGCAGCTCGCTTGCCAGGGCAGAGGGCTACACCTTC
- TRBJ1-1 TRBV5-1 TRBD1 CASSFDRGTEAFF TGCGCCAGCAGCTTCGACAGGGGCACTGAAGCTTTCTTT
- TRBJ2-1 TRBV28 TRBD2 CASSPYLHHLLADYNEQFF TGTGCCAGCAGCCCTTATCTTCATCACCTACTAGCGGATTACAATGAGCAGTTCTTC
- TRBJ1-1 TRBV28 - CASGMNTEAFF TGTGCCAGCGGGATGAACACTGAAGCTTTCTTT
- TRBJ2-3 TRBV2 TRBD2 CASSPGQGGSGYTQYF TGTGCCAGCAGTCCGGGGCAGGGCGGGAGTGGATATACGCAGTATTTT
- TRBJ2-7 TRBV23-1 - CASTFGDNEGEQYF TGCGCCAGCACCTTCGGGGACAACGAGGGGGAGCAGTACTTC
- TRBJ1-1 TRBV7-8 - CASSPAGLKAFF TGTGCCAGCAGCCCCGCAGGACTCAAGGCTTTCTTT
- TRBJ2-7 TRBV6-1 TRBD1 CASRSRDSTHEQYF TGTGCCAGCAGGTCGAGGGACAGTACCCACGAGCAGTACTTC
- TRBJ2-5 TRBV7-2 TRBD1 CASSLHRGLGTQYF TGTGCCAGCAGCTTACACAGGGGGCTTGGGACCCAGTACTTC
- TRBJ2-1 TRBV25-1 - CASSEGQSYNEQFF TGTGCCAGCAGTGAGGGACAATCCTACAATGAGCAGTTCTTC
few TRBJ2-7 TRBV7-9 TRBD2 CASSRAGLLSYEQYF TGTGCCAGCAGTCGAGCGGGACTCCTCTCCTACGAGCAGTACTTC
few TRBJ2-7 TRBV5-4 TRBD2 CASSQGTSVTYEQYF TGTGCCAGCAGCCAAGGGACTAGCGTAACCTACGAGCAGTACTTC
many TRBJ2-1 TRBV9 - CASSVGDSYNEQFF TGTGCCAGCAGCGTAGGTGACAGCTACAATGAGCAGTTCTTC
- TRBJ1-5 TRBV18 - CASSPGGVGNQPQHF TGTGCCAGCTCACCTGGGGGAGTGGGCAATCAGCCCCAGCATTTT
- TRBJ2-1 TRBV20-1 - CSANLNEQFF TGCAGTGCAAACCTTAATGAGCAGTTCTTC
once TRBJ1-4 TRBV29-1 - CSVANEKLFF TGCAGCGTCGCTAATGAAAAACTGTTTTTT
- TRBJ2-5 TRBV5-1 - CASSLAPETVLEYF TGCGCCAGCAGCTTGGCCCCCGAGACTGTCCTTGAGTACTTC
- TRBJ2-2 TRBV7-8 TRBD2 CASSLLWVAGGLRDTGELFF TGTGCCAGCAGCTTACTTTGGGTAGCGGGAGGGTTGAGAGACACCGGGGAGCTGTTTTTT